The 8 T cell receptor beta chains listed next were all sequenced from one sample in a study of neoadjuvant nivolumab and ipilimumab in lung cancer. The protocol was immunoSEQ multiplex PCR, while the TCRdb copy is restricted to in-frame clones and leaves out a portion. The sample lists approximately 29,000 clones, around nine tenths seen once, with around 5.1% in the top ten. The sample in question was peripheral blood, obtained after neoadjuvant nivolumab, alone or with ipilimumab, at or shortly before surgery. These receptors were obtained from an adult with non-small cell lung cancer.

The rearrangement joins TRBV25-1 to TRBJ1-5; a possible D gene is TRBD1 (6 bases). The CDR3 is 17 amino acids. Germline assignment: CDR1 MGHDK and CDR2 SYGVNS. Trimming shortened V by 4 bases and J by 3 bases, and 19 bases separated the two germline ends. The CDR3 DNA reads TGTGCCAGCAGTGGTCCCGGGACATTGTCGAACAATCAGCCCCAGCATTTT. Translating gives CASSGPGTLSNNQPQHF.

The CDR3 bases are TGCGCCAGCAGCTTGGGGCGGAATGAGCAGTTCTTC. Amino acids: CASSLGRNEQFF. V and J are TRBV5-1 and TRBJ2-1, with D uncertain. Trimming took 0 bases from V and 7 from J, leaving 5 bases between them. This CDR3 has 12 residues. Germline-derived CDR1 and CDR2 are SGHRS and YFSETQ.

The chain recombines TRBV7-2 with TRBJ2-7, with TRBD1 matching over 8 bases. Germline lookup yields CDR1 SGHTA and CDR2 FQGNSA. Trimming at V came to 5 bases and at J to 3 bases, leaving 6 bases not matched to a gene. The CDR3 runs to 14 residues. CDR3 in DNA: TGTGCCAGCAGCCAGGGGGCTTCCTTCTACGAGCAGTACTTC. It yields the protein CASSQGASFYEQYF.

DNA for the CDR3: TGCGCCAGCAGCCAAGATAAAGACACTTACTCTGGAAACACCATATATTTT. Translating it yields CASSQDKDTYSGNTIYF. This chain joins TRBV4-1 and TRBJ1-3; no clear D. This CDR3 is built from 17 residues. Per the germline V gene, CDR1 is MGHRA and CDR2 is YSYEKL. V was pared by 0 bases and J by 0 bases, with 12 bases between.

The chain combines TRBV2 with TRBJ2-3; D possibly uses TRBD1 or TRBD2 (5 bases each). Trimming shortened V by 5 bases and J by 12 bases, and 18 bases separated the two germline ends. The CDR3 spans 13 residues. Germline lookup yields CDR1 SNHLY and CDR2 FYNNEI. Here the CDR3 DNA reads TGTGCCAGCAGTCCCATGACAGAGGGCCCACAGTATTTT. Protein product: CASSPMTEGPQYF.

V usage is TRBV18 and J usage is TRBJ1-1; D possibly corresponds to TRBD1 (5 bases). Germline lookup yields CDR1 KGHSH and CDR2 LQKENI. The CDR3 length is 16 residues. With 0 bases removed from V and 1 base from J, the gap between germline ends came to 12 bases. The DNA for the CDR3 is TGTGCCAGCTCACCACCCCGTGGACAAGCGAACACTGAAGCTTTCTTT. Translated, it gives CASSPPRGQANTEAFF.

The V and J genes are TRBV7-2 and TRBJ1-6; D is unresolved. The germline V gene has CDR1 SGHTA and CDR2 FQGNSA. Trimming pared 0 bases from V and 9 bases from J, leaving 9 bases between. The CDR3 has 14 amino acids. The chain's CDR3 is CASSLAIDGSPLHF. The CDR3 DNA reads TGTGCCAGCAGCTTAGCTATCGATGGTTCACCCCTCCACTTT.

The chain recombines TRBV2 with TRBJ2-5; 13 bases align to TRBD2. The CDR3 totals 15 residues. The ends lost 8 bases at V and 1 base at J; junction bases unmatched: 4. Looked up from germline, CDR1 is SNHLY and CDR2 is FYNNEI. CDR3 loop: CASGGLAGAQETQYF. The CDR3 coding sequence is TGTGCCAGCGGTGGACTAGCGGGGGCCCAAGAGACCCAGTACTTC.